These T cell receptor beta chains were read from a single sample in a study of blood T cell repertoires in COVID-19. The table came from immunoSEQ multiplex PCR; TCRdb's copy has only in-frame clones and leaves some out. The sample shows fewer than 450,000 clones, approximately 85% of them seen only once. Source material: PBMCs or T cells enriched from blood (not recorded which). The receptors shown here come from a middle-aged woman with acute COVID-19. Each CDR3 is given with its conserved first and last residue. Each record gives: V gene, clone size, J gene, D gene, CDR3 protein, CDR3 DNA. D genes are given only for firm matches. Clone size appears in some rows only: once, few, many, or a class for an expanded clone.

v_call: TRBV5-1
clone_size: few
j_call: TRBJ2-7
d_call: NA
cdr3_aa: CASSLAGVSVNEQYF
cdr3_nt: TGCGCCAGCAGCTTGGCGGGGGTATCGGTGAACGAGCAGTACTTC

v_call: TRBV3-1/TRBV3-2
clone_size: NA
j_call: TRBJ1-2
d_call: NA
cdr3_aa: CASAPGPNYGYTF
cdr3_nt: TGTGCCAGCGCCCCAGGGCCGAACTATGGCTACACCTTC

v_call: TRBV25-1
clone_size: NA
j_call: TRBJ2-1
d_call: TRBD1
cdr3_aa: CASSPQGAAYNEQFF
cdr3_nt: TGTGCCAGCAGCCCTCAGGGGGCGGCCTACAATGAGCAGTTCTTC

v_call: TRBV6-6
clone_size: few
j_call: TRBJ1-1
d_call: NA
cdr3_aa: CASSSPGGSEAFF
cdr3_nt: TGTGCCAGCAGTTCCCCCGGGGGTTCGGAAGCTTTCTTT

v_call: TRBV4-2
clone_size: NA
j_call: TRBJ2-2
d_call: TRBD1
cdr3_aa: CASSQGRGTGELFF
cdr3_nt: TGTGCCAGCAGCCAAGGCAGGGGGACCGGGGAGCTGTTTTTT

v_call: TRBV27
clone_size: NA
j_call: TRBJ2-1
d_call: NA
cdr3_aa: CASSMDRYNEQFF
cdr3_nt: TGTGCCAGCAGTATGGACAGATACAATGAGCAGTTCTTC

v_call: TRBV20-1
clone_size: NA
j_call: TRBJ1-1
d_call: NA
cdr3_aa: CSARADSEAFF
cdr3_nt: TGCAGTGCTAGAGCGGACAGTGAAGCTTTCTTT

v_call: TRBV4-1
clone_size: NA
j_call: TRBJ1-4
d_call: TRBD1
cdr3_aa: CASSQVKGQAFNEKLFF
cdr3_nt: TGCGCCAGCAGCCAAGTAAAAGGACAGGCTTTTAATGAAAAACTGTTTTTT

v_call: TRBV13
clone_size: once
j_call: TRBJ1-2
d_call: NA
cdr3_aa: CASSTATNYGYTF
cdr3_nt: TGTGCCAGCAGCACCGCTACGAACTATGGCTACACCTTC

v_call: TRBV11-2
clone_size: NA
j_call: TRBJ1-1
d_call: TRBD1
cdr3_aa: CASSWTGSFEAFF
cdr3_nt: TGTGCCAGCAGCTGGACAGGGAGCTTTGAAGCTTTCTTT

v_call: TRBV7-2
clone_size: NA
j_call: TRBJ1-1
d_call: NA
cdr3_aa: CASSLLQGTLNTEAFF
cdr3_nt: TGTGCCAGCAGCTTATTACAGGGAACCTTGAACACTGAAGCTTTCTTT

v_call: TRBV19
clone_size: NA
j_call: TRBJ2-6
d_call: NA
cdr3_aa: CASSPDSPRGANVLTF
cdr3_nt: TGTGCCAGTAGCCCGGACAGCCCTCGTGGGGCCAACGTCCTGACTTTC

v_call: TRBV4-2
clone_size: NA
j_call: TRBJ1-6
d_call: NA
cdr3_aa: CASSQEWSSYNSPLHF
cdr3_nt: TGTGCCAGCAGCCAAGAATGGAGCTCCTATAATTCACCCCTCCACTTT

v_call: TRBV7-8
clone_size: NA
j_call: TRBJ2-3
d_call: TRBD2
cdr3_aa: CASSPRPGTSPSDTQYF
cdr3_nt: TGTGCCAGCAGCCCCCGACCCGGGACTAGCCCATCAGATACGCAGTATTTT

v_call: TRBV7-9
clone_size: NA
j_call: TRBJ2-5
d_call: NA
cdr3_aa: CASSSSRGIQETQYF
cdr3_nt: TGTGCCAGCAGCTCAAGCAGGGGAATCCAAGAGACCCAGTACTTC

v_call: TRBV19
clone_size: once
j_call: TRBJ1-5
d_call: NA
cdr3_aa: CASTRQNLGGNQPQHF
cdr3_nt: TGTGCCAGTACCAGACAGAACTTAGGCGGCAATCAGCCCCAGCATTTT

v_call: TRBV5-1
clone_size: once
j_call: TRBJ2-1
d_call: TRBD1
cdr3_aa: CASSRDRAYNEQFF
cdr3_nt: TGCGCCAGCAGCCGGGACAGGGCTTACAATGAGCAGTTCTTC

v_call: TRBV7-2
clone_size: NA
j_call: TRBJ2-7
d_call: TRBD1
cdr3_aa: CASSHVYRGEQYF
cdr3_nt: TGTGCCAGCAGCCACGTTTACAGGGGAGAGCAGTACTTC

v_call: TRBV9
clone_size: NA
j_call: TRBJ1-2
d_call: TRBD1
cdr3_aa: CASTSDRADYGYTF
cdr3_nt: TGTGCCAGCACTTCGGACAGGGCCGACTATGGCTACACCTTC

v_call: TRBV30
clone_size: NA
j_call: TRBJ1-1
d_call: TRBD1
cdr3_aa: CAWKQGPNTEAFF
cdr3_nt: TGTGCCTGGAAACAGGGGCCGAACACTGAAGCTTTCTTT

v_call: TRBV11-3
clone_size: NA
j_call: TRBJ1-6
d_call: NA
cdr3_aa: CASSQEAGVNSPLHF
cdr3_nt: TGTGCCAGCAGCCAAGAAGCAGGGGTTAATTCACCCCTCCACTTT

v_call: TRBV5-1
clone_size: NA
j_call: TRBJ2-1
d_call: TRBD2
cdr3_aa: CASSSPERGALNEQFF
cdr3_nt: TGCGCCAGCAGCTCACCCGAGCGGGGGGCTTTGAATGAGCAGTTCTTC

v_call: TRBV18
clone_size: NA
j_call: TRBJ1-1
d_call: NA
cdr3_aa: CASSPTGNWNTEAFF
cdr3_nt: TGTGCCAGCTCACCGACGGGGAATTGGAACACTGAAGCTTTCTTT

v_call: TRBV11-2
clone_size: NA
j_call: TRBJ2-7
d_call: TRBD1
cdr3_aa: CASSLDPQGAYEQYF
cdr3_nt: TGTGCCAGCAGCTTAGATCCCCAGGGGGCCTACGAGCAGTACTTC

v_call: TRBV9
clone_size: NA
j_call: TRBJ2-1
d_call: TRBD2
cdr3_aa: CASSAGGSSYNEQFF
cdr3_nt: TGTGCCAGCAGCGCCGGGGGGAGCTCCTACAATGAGCAGTTCTTC

v_call: TRBV6-5
clone_size: NA
j_call: TRBJ1-1
d_call: NA
cdr3_aa: CASTGVLNTEAFF
cdr3_nt: TGTGCCAGCACCGGTGTCCTGAACACTGAAGCTTTCTTT

v_call: TRBV10-3
clone_size: NA
j_call: TRBJ1-4
d_call: NA
cdr3_aa: CAISDPTGSRKLFF
cdr3_nt: TGTGCCATCAGTGACCCGACAGGTTCTCGAAAACTGTTTTTT

v_call: TRBV15
clone_size: NA
j_call: TRBJ2-2
d_call: NA
cdr3_aa: CATRRGTAQLTYTGELFF
cdr3_nt: TGTGCCACCAGAAGAGGGACTGCCCAACTCACATACACCGGGGAGCTGTTTTTT

v_call: TRBV5-1
clone_size: NA
j_call: TRBJ2-1
d_call: TRBD2
cdr3_aa: CASRGRGEAYNEQFF
cdr3_nt: TGCGCCAGCAGGGGACGGGGGGAGGCCTACAATGAGCAGTTCTTC

v_call: TRBV27
clone_size: NA
j_call: TRBJ1-6
d_call: NA
cdr3_aa: CASSFIGQTSPLHF
cdr3_nt: TGTGCCAGCAGTTTTATTGGACAGACTTCACCCCTCCACTTT

v_call: TRBV7-6
clone_size: NA
j_call: TRBJ2-5
d_call: NA
cdr3_aa: CASSQQGRTQYF
cdr3_nt: TGTGCCAGCAGTCAGCAGGGCAGGACCCAGTACTTC

v_call: TRBV27
clone_size: NA
j_call: TRBJ2-3
d_call: NA
cdr3_aa: CASTVQGMSTDTQYF
cdr3_nt: TGTGCCAGCACCGTGCAGGGGATGAGCACAGATACGCAGTATTTT

v_call: TRBV19
clone_size: NA
j_call: TRBJ1-5
d_call: NA
cdr3_aa: CASKDKWDQPQHF
cdr3_nt: TGTGCCAGTAAAGACAAATGGGATCAGCCCCAGCATTTT

v_call: TRBV20-1
clone_size: NA
j_call: TRBJ2-5
d_call: NA
cdr3_aa: CSASLSGQETQYF
cdr3_nt: TGCAGTGCTAGTTTGTCGGGGCAAGAGACCCAGTACTTC

v_call: TRBV15
clone_size: NA
j_call: TRBJ2-4
d_call: NA
cdr3_aa: CATSSQVAKNIQYF
cdr3_nt: TGTGCCACCAGCTCTCAGGTAGCCAAAAACATTCAGTACTTC

v_call: TRBV29-1
clone_size: once
j_call: TRBJ1-2
d_call: TRBD1
cdr3_aa: CSVEQGGNYGYTF
cdr3_nt: TGCAGCGTGGAACAGGGGGGTAACTATGGCTACACCTTC

v_call: TRBV5-1
clone_size: once
j_call: TRBJ2-3
d_call: TRBD2
cdr3_aa: CASSLLLAGGTDTQYF
cdr3_nt: TGCGCCAGCAGCTTGTTATTAGCGGGGGGCACAGATACGCAGTATTTT

v_call: TRBV15
clone_size: once
j_call: TRBJ1-4
d_call: NA
cdr3_aa: CATSREGGQFRF
cdr3_nt: TGTGCCACCAGCAGAGAAGGCGGACAGTTCAGGTTT

v_call: TRBV27
clone_size: NA
j_call: TRBJ2-1
d_call: TRBD2
cdr3_aa: CASSPLAGTYNEQFF
cdr3_nt: TGTGCCAGCAGCCCACTAGCGGGGACTTACAATGAGCAGTTCTTC

v_call: TRBV14
clone_size: NA
j_call: TRBJ1-2
d_call: NA
cdr3_aa: CASSQDRRGGYGYTF
cdr3_nt: TGTGCCAGCAGCCAAGATCGGCGGGGGGGCTATGGCTACACCTTC

v_call: TRBV19
clone_size: once
j_call: TRBJ1-2
d_call: NA
cdr3_aa: CASQDIYGYTF
cdr3_nt: TGTGCCAGCCAGGACATATATGGCTACACCTTC